The sequence of this TCR beta chain was determined in a study of beta chain features in type 1 diabetes. Study context: Sorted cells from all samples, numbering about 100,000,000, were examined.

Every single donor gave one heparinised blood draw, and these averaged around 110 mL. Points from the study as a whole: TCRB CDR3 length was moderately but significantly reduced in all four CD4+ subsets of Type 1 diabetes patients. The naive, central memory and Treg TCRB repertoires of patients appeared to be more similar to one another than those of healthy donors.

Expressed TCRB transcripts were sequenced because the entire RNA isolate underwent reverse transcription. Average reads for naive, central memory and regulatory T cell samples were around 4 million. Sequencing was performed with immunoSEQ multiplex PCR; in TCRdb, only in-frame clones are kept and a portion is missing. In the table there are 150,000 to 180,000 clones, 10% of which are singletons. Concerning this clone: Its specificity is not known.

In germline, CDR1 is MGHRA, CDR2 YSYEKL. CDR3 size: 15 residues. V was shortened by 0 bases and J by 3 bases, with 8 bases between the two germline ends. The TCR was taken from a man aged 25 to 45 with type 1 diabetes. What was sequenced was central memory CD4+ T cells from blood. The gene calls are TRBV4-1 and TRBJ2-2; the D gene is possibly TRBD1 (5 bases). The CDR3 spells CASSQDGADTGELFF. The CDR3 DNA is TGCGCCAGCAGCCAAGATGGGGCGGACACCGGGGAGCTGTTTTTT.